This TCR beta chain was observed in a study of T cell changes during pregnancy in multiple sclerosis. CDR1 is SGHRS and CDR2 is YFSETQ in the germline V gene. CDR3 length equals 16 residues. The V segment lost 3 bases and the J segment 0 bases; nucleotides outside the gene matches: 8. Sequencing was performed with immunoSEQ multiplex PCR; in TCRdb, only in-frame clones are kept and a portion is missing. The data contain about 69,000 clones, roughly nine tenths of them singletons. The receptor was isolated from a female donor with multiple sclerosis, enrolled in a pregnancy study. Material: peripheral blood, obtained before pregnancy. The chain is built from TRBV5-1 and TRBJ2-5, with 7 nucleotides matching TRBD1. Here the CDR3 DNA reads TGCGCCAGCAGCTACCCAGTACAGGGGAACCAAGAGACCCAGTACTTC. Residues: CASSYPVQGNQETQYF.